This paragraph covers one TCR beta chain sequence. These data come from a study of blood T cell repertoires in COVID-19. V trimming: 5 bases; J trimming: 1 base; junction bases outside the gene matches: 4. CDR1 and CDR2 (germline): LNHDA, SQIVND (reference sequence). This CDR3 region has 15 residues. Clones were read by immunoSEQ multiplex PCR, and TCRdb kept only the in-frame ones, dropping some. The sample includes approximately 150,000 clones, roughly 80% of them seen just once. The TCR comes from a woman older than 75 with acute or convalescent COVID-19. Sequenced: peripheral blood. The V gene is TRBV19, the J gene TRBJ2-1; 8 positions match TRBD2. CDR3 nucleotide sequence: TGTGCCAGTAGTCTTAGCGGGGATTCCTACAATGAGCAGTTCTTC. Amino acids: CASSLSGDSYNEQFF. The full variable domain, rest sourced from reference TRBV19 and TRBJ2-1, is DGGITQSPKYLFRKEGQNVTLSCEQNLNHDAMYWYRQDPGQGLRLIYYSQIVNDFQKGDIAEGYSVSREKKESFPLTVTSAQKNPTAFYLCASSLSGDSYNEQFFGPGTRLTVL.